This is a list of T cell receptor beta chains from one sample in a study of blood T cell repertoires in COVID-19. Here immunoSEQ multiplex PCR was the method, and the copy in TCRdb shows in-frame clones only, minus some. The sample lists about 170,000 clones; around 82% were seen once. Sequencing input: peripheral blood. The receptor source for this set is a man in his sixties who had recovered from COVID-19. Each CDR3 is given with its conserved first and last residue.

TRBV6-1	TRBJ1-1	13	CASRRGQGRTAFF
TRBV18	TRBJ2-1	15	CASSLGGGSYNEQFF
TRBV7-9	TRBJ1-3	15	CASSEGQASGNTIYF
TRBV5-6	TRBJ2-7	15	CASSLGGAGGYEQYF
TRBV4-2	TRBJ1-6	15	CASSQPGQGDSPLHF
TRBV28	TRBJ1-2	16	CASRRTGTGGAYGYTF
TRBV27	TRBJ1-1	14	CASSLGGGWTEAFF
TRBV6-5	TRBJ2-7	14	CASSFSTGSYEQYF
TRBV14	TRBJ2-2	15	CASSQVGDIWGELFF
TRBV6-5	TRBJ1-6	15	CASSPRRVVNSPLHF